This is a list of T cell receptor beta chains from one sample in a study of cytomegalovirus exposure and HLA in healthy donors. Profiling relied on immunoSEQ multiplex PCR, and the TCRdb table lists in-frame clones only, not all of them. The sample lists around 300,000 clones, 80% to 90% seen once, with approximately 1% in the top ten. Input material: PBMCs. The receptors derive from a young woman in good health and CMV-seronegative. Both conserved end residues are trimmed from each CDR3. The order of the fields is J gene, V gene, D gene, CDR3 protein. The D gene is left open where the match is weak.

TRBJ1-1 TRBV7-3 TRBD1 ASSSRTGFSF
TRBJ2-1 TRBV27 NA ASSPRPSRGGNEQF
TRBJ1-6 TRBV18 TRBD1 ASSPISTGAFYNSPLH
TRBJ2-3 TRBV6-6 TRBD1 ASSSGTGLTDTQY
TRBJ1-5 TRBV5-6 NA ASSLAGWDNQPQH
TRBJ1-3 TRBV4-2 TRBD1 ASSQDEDRVANTIY
TRBJ2-1 TRBV30 TRBD2 AFTSGGAGEQF
TRBJ2-3 TRBV9 NA ASSVGVASTDTQY
TRBJ1-1 TRBV10-3 NA AISGRSKGKTEAF
TRBJ2-7 TRBV11-3 TRBD2 ASSPKASAGDEQY
TRBJ2-1 TRBV19 TRBD2 ASSFATSGLNEQF
TRBJ1-2 TRBV5-6 TRBD1 ASSFGTAYGYT
TRBJ1-6 TRBV5-1 TRBD1 ASSYKTGGDNSPLH
TRBJ1-1 TRBV10-1 NA ASRAQSMNTEAF
TRBJ2-3 TRBV5-1 NA ASSLVEGKVADTQY
TRBJ2-1 TRBV28 TRBD2 ASRLTSGTSNEQF
TRBJ2-5 TRBV29-1 NA SLRLGETQY
TRBJ1-4 TRBV7-8 TRBD1 ASSLGDRGGTSEKLF
TRBJ2-5 TRBV6-5 NA ASSSSTSPEAQY
TRBJ1-6 TRBV5-4 NA ASSLYREGSPLH
TRBJ1-1 TRBV29-1 NA SARHQIMTGNTEAF
TRBJ2-2 TRBV7-6 TRBD1 ASSLKWTGALNTGELF
TRBJ2-5 TRBV9 NA ASSDLVGGSETQY
TRBJ1-5 TRBV10-2 NA ASSESGLSDPQH
TRBJ1-2 TRBV28 NA ASITGGRDYGYT
TRBJ1-2 TRBV6-5 NA ASSYDGTPNYGYT
TRBJ2-3 TRBV9 TRBD2 ASSSRGGPDTQY
TRBJ1-2 TRBV9 NA ASSSGSNYGYT
TRBJ1-2 TRBV19 NA ASSIEGKGYGYT
TRBJ1-2 TRBV5-4 NA ASTFPTGGYT
TRBJ2-7 TRBV19 TRBD1 ASSSGTGVREQY